The present T cell receptor beta chain was sequenced within a study of blood T cell repertoires in COVID-19. Germline V gene sequence: CDR1 SGHRS, CDR2 YFSETQ. There are 15 residues in the CDR3. Trimming stripped 5 bases from V and 2 bases from J, with 14 bases between. Participant ages covered about 18 to 95 years across 24 US areas. Produced via immunoSEQ multiplex PCR; TCRdb's table is partial and in-frame only. The sample comprises some 200,000 clones, 75% to 90% of which are singletons, and under 4% rests with the top ten. The specimen sequenced was PBMCs or T cells enriched from blood (not recorded which). The origin of this receptor is a young woman in a cohort exposed to, infected with or recovered from COVID-19 (not recorded which). The chain combines TRBV5-1 with TRBJ1-3; D might be TRBD1 (5 bases). The CDR3 nucleotides are TGCGCCAGCAGGGGAGGGGAGAAAGCTGGAAACACCATATATTTT. This gives the protein CASRGGEKAGNTIYF.